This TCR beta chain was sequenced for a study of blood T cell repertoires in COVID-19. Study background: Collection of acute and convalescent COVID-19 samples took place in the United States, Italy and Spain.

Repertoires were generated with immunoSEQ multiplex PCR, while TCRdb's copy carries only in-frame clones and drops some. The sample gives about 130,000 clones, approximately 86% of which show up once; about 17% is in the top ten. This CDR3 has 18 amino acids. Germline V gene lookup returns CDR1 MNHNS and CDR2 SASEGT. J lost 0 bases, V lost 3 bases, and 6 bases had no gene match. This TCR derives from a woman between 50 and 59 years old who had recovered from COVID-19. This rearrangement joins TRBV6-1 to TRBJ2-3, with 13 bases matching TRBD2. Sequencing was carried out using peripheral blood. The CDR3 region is CASSDRLAGGTSTDTQYF. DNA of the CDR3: TGTGCCAGCAGTGACAGACTAGCGGGGGGAACTAGCACAGATACGCAGTATTTT.